A single sample is the source of the 14 T cell receptor beta chains below, sequenced in a study of identical twins (dated by TCRdb to 2016 to 2017). Library prep was done by 5' RACE. The sequencer was an Illumina HiSeq 2000. The public reads were reanalyzed by TCRdb: fastp trimming at Q25, MiXCR alignment, in-frame beta chains only. Every distinct CDR3 protein forms one entry, paired with its most common genes and DNA. This sample lists around 480,000 distinct CDR3 sequences; about 14% were detected once. Jointly, the top ten make up roughly 0.56% of the sample. In addition, the sample was reused for a study of yellow fever vaccine responses in identical twins.

Sequenced input: CD4+ T cells sorted from blood. The receptor set was obtained from a woman aged 18-35 years in good health.

This clonotype was observed a handful of times. The chain carries TRBV20-1 and TRBJ1-4, with a weak D call TRBD1 (5 bases). Germline V gene data show CDR1 as DFQATT and CDR2 as SNEGSKA (reference sequence). The CDR3 totals 14 residues. With 4 bases removed from V and 7 bases from J, the gap between germline ends came to 16 bases. The chain's CDR3 is CSATGLHGAEKLFF. The CDR3 DNA sequence: TGCAGTGCTACGGGGCTCCATGGGGCTGAAAAACTGTTTTTT.

The genes are TRBV10-3 and TRBJ2-1; D is ambiguous. V lost 6 bases, J lost 8 bases, and 8 bases lay in between. The CDR3 loop spans 11 amino acids. CDR1 and CDR2 from the germline V gene are ENHRY and SYGVKD. The CDR3 loop reads CAISQKDEQFF. The CDR3 DNA reads as TGTGCCATCAGCCAGAAGGATGAGCAGTTCTTC.

This clonotype came up a few times. This sequence joins TRBV9 and TRBJ2-3, with D possibly being TRBD2 (7 bases). This CDR3 is 15 amino acids long. The germline gives CDR1 SGDLS, CDR2 YYNGEE. The V end was cut by 0 bases, the J end by 6 bases, with 14 bases between. Here the CDR3 reads CASSVAGGRLDTQYF. The CDR3 region has the DNA TGTGCCAGCAGCGTAGCGGGGGGCCGCTTGGATACGCAGTATTTT.

This clonotype was counted only a few times. This rearrangement joins TRBV28 to TRBJ1-2; no clear D gene. Per the germline V gene, CDR1 is MDHEN and CDR2 is SYDVKM. The V and J ends lost 3 bases and 8 bases respectively, with 19 bases between them. This CDR3 is 15 amino acids long. The CDR3 spells CASSLSNRPDRGYTF. CDR3 nucleotide sequence: TGTGCCAGCAGTTTGAGTAACAGACCGGATCGGGGCTACACCTTC.

The CDR3 here is CASSYGQGGPGELFF. For the CDR3, the DNA is TGTGCCAGCAGTTACGGGCAGGGGGGGCCCGGGGAGCTGTTTTTT. The J gene is TRBJ2-2, the V gene TRBV6-5; perhaps D is TRBD1 or TRBD2 (7 bases each). Trimming cost V 2 bases and J 6 bases, with 13 bases left between them. Germline V gives CDR1 MNHEY, CDR2 SVGAGI. CDR3 length: 15 amino acids.

This clonotype was seen repeatedly, ten times or more. The chain is built from TRBV12-3 or TRBV12-4 and TRBJ2-7, with D perhaps assigned TRBD1 or TRBD2 (5 bases each). Trimming left V 6 bases short and J 6 bases short, with 15 bases between. This CDR3 comprises 13 residues. The CDR3 is CASRRDRSGEQYF. DNA for the CDR3: TGTGCCAGCAGAAGGGACCGCTCGGGCGAGCAGTACTTC.

CDR3 DNA: TGTGCCAGCACCCTGGGGGGGACTAGCAGATCGGGTGAGCAGTTCTTC. This sequence encodes CASTLGGTSRSGEQFF. The rearrangement joins TRBV12-3 or TRBV12-4 to TRBJ2-1; 9 positions agree with TRBD2. The V and J ends lost 7 bases and 9 bases, in that order; junction bases with no gene match: 16. The CDR3 has 16 residues.

The sample holds a few counts of this clonotype. The genes are TRBV7-2 and TRBJ2-1, with TRBD1 as a possible D gene (5 bases). The germline gives CDR1 SGHTA, CDR2 FQGNSA. V lost 5 bases, J lost 4 bases, and 15 bases lay in between. CDR3 length: 15 amino acids. As DNA, the CDR3 is TGTGCCAGCAGCCCCGACAGCCTTAGGTACAATGAGCAGTTCTTC. Residues: CASSPDSLRYNEQFF.

The chain joins TRBV15 to TRBJ1-4, with unresolved D. CDR1 and CDR2 from the germline V gene are LNHNV and YYDKDF (reference sequence). V shed 0 bases and J shed 5 bases, with 10 bases lying between them. This CDR3 is 15 amino acids long. CDR3 in amino acids: CATSREAASNEKLFF. For the CDR3, the DNA is TGTGCCACCAGCAGAGAAGCGGCCTCCAATGAAAAACTGTTTTTT. Looking up the rest from reference TRBV15 and TRBJ1-4 gives the full variable domain: DAMVIQNPRYQVTQFGKPVTLSCSQTLNHNVMYWYQQKSSQAPKLLFHYYDKDFNNEADTPDNFQSRRPNTSFCFLDIRSPGLGDTAMYLCATSREAASNEKLFFGSGTQLSVL.

The CDR3 region is CASSRGQNNQPQHF. The DNA of the CDR3 is TGTGCCAGCTCCCGCGGACAGAATAATCAGCCCCAGCATTTT. The gene calls are TRBV18 and TRBJ1-5; maybe TRBD1 (6 bases). Trimming removed 6 bases from V and 4 bases from J, with 13 bases in between. This CDR3 region has 14 residues. Germline V gives CDR1 KGHSH, CDR2 LQKENI.

The table lists this clonotype with a few counts. V and J are TRBV24-1 and TRBJ2-1; TRBD2 matches at 7 bases. CDR1 and CDR2 (germline): KGHDR, SFDVKD. V was pared by 7 bases and J by 5 bases, with 4 bases of the junction left unmatched. CDR3 length: 13 amino acids. CDR3 coding DNA: TGTGCCACCAGGGCTAGCGGCGACAATGAGCAGTTCTTC. Translating gives CATRASGDNEQFF.

This chain uses TRBV3-1 with TRBJ2-1; D not certain. The CDR3 consists of 15 residues. From germline, CDR1 is LGHDT and CDR2 YNNKEL (reference sequence). V lost 7 bases and J lost 0, with 13 bases in between. The CDR3 loop reads CASTLDVSSYNEQFF. CDR3 nucleotide sequence: TGTGCCAGCACGTTGGACGTGAGCTCCTACAATGAGCAGTTCTTC.

This clonotype was seen repeatedly, ten times or more. This chain uses TRBV18 with TRBJ2-7, with TRBD1 matching 7 bases. This CDR3 has 14 residues. The V gene's germline CDR1 is KGHSH and CDR2 LQKENI. Trimming removed 4 bases from V and 4 bases from J; junction bases left unmatched: 7. CDR3 nucleotides: TGTGCCAGCTCACTTTGGACAGGAGAGTACGAGCAGTACTTC. Translating it yields CASSLWTGEYEQYF.

The V and J genes are TRBV10-3 and TRBJ2-3; TRBD2 aligns across 14 bases. The germline V gene encodes CDR1 ENHRY and CDR2 SYGVKD. V lost 6 bases to trimming and J lost 4 bases; unmatched junction nucleotides: 9. The CDR3 has 17 residues. The CDR3 DNA reads TGTGCCATCAGGGCAACTGGGACTAGCGGGAGCTCAGATACGCAGTATTTT. Translating it yields CAIRATGTSGSSDTQYF.